Listed here is a single T cell receptor beta chain. The data originate from a study of blood T cell repertoires in COVID-19. Across the whole study: T cells, B-cell-depleted T cells, or PBMCs supplied cDNA or gDNA.

Per the study methods: Counts of nucleated cells, estimated from reference gene primer amplification, were obtained. Clones were sequenced by immunoSEQ multiplex PCR, and TCRdb holds only the in-frame ones, with some missing. D and trimming were read from the DNA, whereas the V and J calls and clone size are those reported in that table. The sample lists 70,000 to 85,000 clones, around 80% seen once, with roughly 12% in the top ten. Sequencing was performed on peripheral blood. The receptor comes from a man of 80 years or more with acute or convalescent COVID-19.

In nucleotides, the CDR3 is TGTGCCTGGGGAAGAGACACTAACTATGGCTACACCTTC. Translated, it gives CAWGRDTNYGYTF. The J gene is TRBJ1-2, the V gene TRBV30; D is ambiguous. The CDR3 is made up of 13 amino acids. In germline, CDR1 is GTSNPN, CDR2 SVGIG (reference sequence). Trimming removed 5 bases at V and 0 bases at J, with 10 bases between.